This T cell receptor beta chain was captured in a study of CD8 T cells in ankylosing spondylitis. Study results and caveats: Reportedly, disease-linked clones are significantly enriched in ankylosing spondylitis patients' matched synovial fluid. The authors found the disease-linked clones to be CD8+ and relatively rare in peripheral blood.

This CDR3 contains 13 residues. The V gene end was trimmed by 7 bases and the J gene end by 2 bases; junction bases not matched to a gene: 4. The germline V gene has CDR1 SQVTM and CDR2 ANQGSEA. This clonotype was seen at least ten times. As yet, its antigen is unknown. Researchers built TCR beta libraries using quantitative 5'-RACE with molecular barcodes. One entry per CDR3 protein, called by TCRdb with MiXCR from the 5' RACE reads. The sample gives roughly 200,000 distinct CDR3 sequences, 20% to 30% of which show up once; approximately 6.6% is in the top ten. Sequencing was done on a sample of blood, either unsorted or a sorted T cell fraction (not recorded which). The V gene is TRBV29-1, the J gene TRBJ2-5; 10 positions match TRBD2. This clonotype was obtained from a male donor with ankylosing spondylitis or in good health (not recorded which). DNA for the CDR3: TGCAGCGCTAGCGGGAGAAATCAAGAGACCCAGTACTTC. This codes for CSASGRNQETQYF.